Each of the 22 T cell receptor beta chains below was sequenced from the same sample in a study of beta chain features in type 1 diabetes (dated by TCRdb to the late 2010s). The receptor library was made with the immunoSEQ multiplex PCR assay. The entire amount of isolated RNA was reverse transcribed using the High Capacity cDNA Reverse Transcription Kit, so the sequenced TCRB transcripts were expressed ones. Here the immuneACCESS table is served through TCRdb, limited to in-frame sequences with V and J called. Missing clones are a known gap in these copies; in checked studies unresolved V genes cover under half, and the rest lacks a known reason. The sample table shows about 360,000 clones, and 10% to 15% are seen once. 0.017% of the sample comes from the top ten. Sequenced input: naive CD4+ T cells from blood. The sample's cell subset or site label is to be understood as: true naive CD4+ T cells. All receptors derive from a man younger than 35 in good health.

The rearrangement links TRBV5-1 to TRBJ2-2, with D maybe TRBD1 (6 bases). V lost 2 bases and J lost 2, with 10 bases in between. This CDR3 spans 15 amino acids. CDR1 and CDR2 (germline): SGHRS, YFSETQ. The CDR3 sequence: CASSLRQDNTGELFF. CDR3 DNA: TGCGCCAGCAGCTTACGACAGGACAACACCGGGGAGCTGTTTTTT.

This clone occurred a few times. The rearrangement joins TRBV30 to TRBJ1-3; D remains ambiguous. This CDR3 has 15 amino acids. V lost 4 bases to trimming and J lost 0 bases, with 13 bases between them. Germline V lookup: CDR1 GTSNPN, CDR2 SVGIG (reference sequence). The CDR3 DNA sequence: TGTGCCTGGAATGGGCCCAGCATCTCTGGAAACACCATATATTTT. This translates into CAWNGPSISGNTIYF.

This clone was detected a few times. The CDR3 here is CSARQGGETQYF. CDR3 DNA: TGCAGCGCCAGACAGGGGGGGGAGACCCAGTACTTC. V and J are TRBV29-1 and TRBJ2-5, with TRBD1 matching over 9 bases. The length of the CDR3 is 12 residues. Germline V gene data show CDR1 as SQVTM and CDR2 as ANQGSEA. Unmatched junction bases numbered 5, after V lost 7 bases and J lost 5 bases.

The V call is TRBV11-2, the J call TRBJ2-5, with TRBD2 identical over 13 bases. Germline values: CDR1 SGHAT, CDR2 FQNNGV. V trimming: 5 bases; J trimming: 5 bases; junction bases outside the gene matches: 5. CDR3 length: 15 amino acids. The CDR3 spells CASSVGLAGMETQYF. In nucleotides, the CDR3 is TGTGCCAGCAGCGTGGGACTAGCGGGAATGGAGACCCAGTACTTC.

V and J are TRBV29-1 and TRBJ2-3; 8 bases fit TRBD2. J lost 0 bases, V lost 2 bases, and 4 bases had no gene match. The germline V gene encodes CDR1 SQVTM and CDR2 ANQGSEA. This CDR3 is 15 amino acids long. CDR3 protein: CSVEPRGGSTDTQYF. The CDR3 nucleotides read TGCAGCGTTGAACCACGGGGGGGTAGCACAGATACGCAGTATTTT.

This clone was found a few times. The J gene is TRBJ1-5, the V gene TRBV5-6; 10 nucleotides match TRBD1. The J segment lost 5 bases and the V segment lost 4 bases, leaving 6 bases of the junction unmatched. Germline CDR1 SGHDT, CDR2 YYEEEE. This CDR3 spans 15 amino acids. CDR3 coding DNA: TGTGCCAGCAGCAAGACAGGGGGCGAGGATCAGCCCCAGCATTTT. Protein sequence: CASSKTGGEDQPQHF. Using reference TRBV5-6 and TRBJ1-5 for the parts outside the CDR3, the full variable domain is DAGVTQSPTHLIKTRGQQVTLRCSPKSGHDTVSWYQQALGQGPQFIFQYYEEEERQRGNFPDRFSGHQFPNYSSELNVNALLLGDSALYLCASSKTGGEDQPQHFGDGTRLSIL.

The chain is built from TRBV7-9 and TRBJ1-4, with D uncertain. CDR1 is SEHNR and CDR2 is FQNEAQ in the germline V gene (reference sequence). There are 14 residues in the CDR3. The V and J ends lost 5 bases and 8 bases respectively, with 15 bases between them. Written as DNA, the CDR3 is TGTGCCAGCAGCCATAGGCCCCGGGAGGAAAAACTGTTTTTT. Residues: CASSHRPREEKLFF.

Many counts were recorded for this clone. The CDR3 nucleotides are TGCGCCAGCAGCCAGGCTCCGGGACAGAAGCGCATTCAGTACTTC. Its translation is CASSQAPGQKRIQYF. This chain joins TRBV4-3 and TRBJ2-4, with 7 bases aligning to TRBD1. The J segment lost 9 bases and the V segment lost 3 bases, leaving 11 bases of the junction unmatched. The CDR3 has 15 residues. CDR1 LGHNA and CDR2 YSLEER come from the germline V gene.

This clone showed up many times. This chain uses TRBV20-1 with TRBJ2-7, with D possibly being TRBD2 (5 bases). The CDR3 totals 10 residues. Deletions cut 6 bases from V and 8 bases from J, with 11 bases between. CDR1 and CDR2 (germline): DFQATT, SNEGSKA (reference sequence). The DNA for the CDR3 is TGCAGTGCCGCCTTCGGGAAGCAGTACTTC. Translating it yields CSAAFGKQYF.

The V call is TRBV7-8, the J call TRBJ1-2, with D uncertain. CDR3 length: 15 residues. The germline V gene encodes CDR1 SGHVS and CDR2 FQNEAQ. V lost 5 bases to trimming and J lost 0 bases, with 13 bases between them. The CDR3 loop reads CASSPRRVANYGYTF. Written as DNA, the CDR3 is TGTGCCAGCAGCCCACGACGGGTCGCTAACTATGGCTACACCTTC.

The chain combines TRBV5-6 with TRBJ2-5; maybe TRBD1 (6 bases). Germline assignment: CDR1 SGHDT and CDR2 YYEEEE. CDR3 length: 15 amino acids. V was pared by 6 bases and J by 4 bases, with 19 bases between. The CDR3 bases are TGTGCCAGCACTTTATGGACAGTTTCGGGAGAGACCCAGTACTTC. This sequence encodes CASTLWTVSGETQYF.

There are a few counts of this clone. The gene calls are TRBV7-2 and TRBJ1-6; 9 nucleotides match TRBD1. Unmatched junction bases numbered 5, after V lost 1 base and J lost 7 bases. CDR1 and CDR2 (germline): SGHTA, FQGNSA. The CDR3 is 16 residues long. CDR3: CASSLEGTGRNSPLHF. CDR3 in DNA: TGTGCCAGCAGCTTAGAAGGGACAGGGAGGAATTCACCCCTCCACTTT. Together with reference TRBV7-2 and TRBJ1-6, the CDR3 gives the full variable domain: GAGVSQSPSNKVTEKGKDVELRCDPISGHTALYWYRQSLGQGLEFLIYFQGNSAPDKSGLPSDRFSAERTGGSVSTLTIQRTQQEDSAVYLCASSLEGTGRNSPLHFGNGTRLTVT.

This clone was seen a handful of times. The chain couples TRBV9 to TRBJ2-5, with a tentative D call TRBD2 (5 bases). This CDR3 has 16 amino acids. V was shortened by 4 bases and J by 0 bases, with 16 bases between the two germline ends. CDR1 is SGDLS and CDR2 is YYNGEE in the germline V gene. The CDR3 bases are TGTGCCAGCAGCCCCCAGGCAGCGGCTCACCAAGAGACCCAGTACTTC. It is translated as CASSPQAAAHQETQYF.

The V and J genes are TRBV29-1 and TRBJ1-1; a possible D gene is TRBD1 (5 bases). The V gene lost 6 bases and the J gene lost 0 bases, with 14 bases spanning the gap. The germline V gene has CDR1 SQVTM and CDR2 ANQGSEA. CDR3 size: 14 residues. The CDR3 DNA reads as TGCAGCGTAACCGACAGAACCATGAACACTGAAGCTTTCTTT. This encodes CSVTDRTMNTEAFF.

CDR3 DNA: TGTGCCAGCAGTTACTCTTATAGCTTCACAGATACGCAGTATTTT. Translating gives CASSYSYSFTDTQYF. The J gene is TRBJ2-3, the V gene TRBV6-5; D uncertain. The germline V gene encodes CDR1 MNHEY and CDR2 SVGAGI. The CDR3 has 15 amino acids. V dropped 0 bases and J dropped 2 bases, with 9 bases sitting between them.

The chain recombines TRBV5-4 with TRBJ2-1, with D perhaps matching TRBD2 (6 bases). This CDR3 is built from 11 residues. Looked up from germline, CDR1 is SGHNT and CDR2 is YYREEE (reference sequence). V lost 4 bases and J lost 10, with 9 bases in between. The CDR3 protein is CASSLRGEQFF. In DNA form, the CDR3 reads TGTGCCAGCAGCCTCCGGGGGGAGCAGTTCTTC.

This clone showed up just a few times. V is TRBV9 and J is TRBJ2-2; 16 bases line up with TRBD2. Germline V gene data show CDR1 as SGDLS and CDR2 as YYNGEE. The trim removed 0 bases at V and 7 bases at J, leaving 12 bases unmatched. This CDR3 is 20 amino acids long. In DNA, the CDR3 is TGTGCCAGCAGCGTAGAGGAGCCGGGACTAGCGGGAGGGCCTCTCGGGGAGCTGTTTTTT. It translates to CASSVEEPGLAGGPLGELFF.

V is TRBV12-1 and J is TRBJ2-1; the tabulated D call, TRBD2, remains unverified against the DNA. TRBV12-1 is recorded as a pseudogene. The CDR3 has 12 residues. The CDR3 is CASSRRLGEQFF. The CDR3 DNA reads as TGTGCCAGCAGCCGCCGACTTGGGGAGCAGTTCTTC.

This chain uses TRBV28 with TRBJ2-1, with TRBD1 matching 7 bases. This CDR3 contains 14 residues. CDR1 and CDR2 (germline): MDHEN, SYDVKM. V lost 4 bases to trimming and J lost 7 bases; unmatched junction nucleotides: 7. The CDR3 DNA reads as TGTGCCAGCAGTTCTCGACAGGGTTCAAATGAGCAGTTCTTC. It yields the protein CASSSRQGSNEQFF.

The genes are TRBV5-1 and TRBJ2-5; D is perhaps TRBD1 (6 bases). The V end lost 4 bases, the J end lost 2 bases, and 18 bases lay between the germline ends. The CDR3 consists of 16 residues. Per germline, CDR1 SGHRS and CDR2 YFSETQ. This chain's CDR3 is CASSQNTGRQQETQYF. The CDR3 nucleotides are TGCGCCAGCAGCCAAAATACAGGGCGGCAGCAAGAGACCCAGTACTTC. The complete variable domain, with remaining parts taken from reference TRBV5-1 and TRBJ2-5, reads KAGVTQTPRYLIKTRGQQVTLSCSPISGHRSVSWYQQTPGQGLQFLFEYFSETQRNKGNFPGRFSGRQFSNSRSEMNVSTLELGDSALYLCASSQNTGRQQETQYFGPGTRLLVL.

This clone was seen a few times. This chain connects TRBV4-1 to TRBJ1-1; D unclear. CDR1 MGHRA and CDR2 YSYEKL come from the germline V gene. The ends were cut back, 0 bases at V and 3 bases at J, with 5 bases in the middle. CDR3 length: 13 amino acids. The CDR3, as DNA: TGCGCCAGCAGCCAAGATCTGTACACTGAAGCTTTCTTT. It encodes CASSQDLYTEAFF.

The chain uses TRBV11-2 and TRBJ2-2; TRBD2 agrees at 9 bases. V trimming: 5 bases; J trimming: 1 base; junction bases outside the gene matches: 8. Germline V CDR1 and CDR2: SGHAT, FQNNGV. The CDR3 contains 17 residues. The CDR3 DNA reads as TGTGCCAGCAGCCCTAATAGCGGGAGCGGGAACACCGGGGAGCTGTTTTTT. This codes for CASSPNSGSGNTGELFF.